A single sample gave rise to the 7 T cell receptor beta chains below, sequenced in a study of a mutant IDH1 vaccine in newly diagnosed glioma. The method was immunoSEQ multiplex PCR; TCRdb's version includes in-frame clones alone and lacks a portion of them. The sample consists of roughly 34,000 clones, about four fifths of them appearing once. The sample's time point: week 5, during vaccination. With topical imiquimod, each dose of the vaccine consisted of 300 ug of mutant IDH1 20-mer peptide. Antigens for these TCRs are unknown. The sequences come from PBMCs, collected from a glioma patient whose treatment included an IDH1 peptide vaccine. The receptors were sampled from a man in his forties or fifties with glioma.

This clone was observed once. The CDR3 spells CAISESDGHTQYF. As DNA, the CDR3 is TGTGCCATCAGTGAGTCGGACGGGCATACGCAGTATTTT. The J gene is TRBJ2-3, the V gene TRBV10-3; D is undetermined. V shed 0 bases and J shed 7 bases, with 8 bases lying between them. CDR1 ENHRY and CDR2 SYGVKD come from the germline V gene. The CDR3 contains 13 residues.

In regard to this clone: A read error may account for a junction end that differs from germline. The CDR3 nucleotides are TGTGCCGTCAGGGCGACAGATACGCAGTATTTT. This translates into CAVRATDTQYF. The chain is built from TRBV10-3 and TRBJ2-3; the D gene is possibly TRBD1 (5 bases). The CDR3 contains 11 residues. Germline CDR1 and CDR2: ENHRY and SYGVKD.

The chain links TRBV10-3 to TRBJ2-7, with TRBD1 matching 9 bases. CDR3 length equals 14 residues. From germline, CDR1 is ENHRY and CDR2 SYGVKD. Germline trimming cut 2 bases from V and 3 bases from J; bases unmatched to any gene: 2. CDR3 loop: CAISEGTGIYEQYF. The CDR3 nucleotides are TGTGCCATCAGTGAGGGGACAGGGATCTACGAGCAGTACTTC.

This chain joins TRBV25-1 and TRBJ2-2, with TRBD2 matching 16 bases. Germline V CDR1 and CDR2: MGHDK, SYGVNS. The ends lost 4 bases at V and 5 bases at J; junction bases unmatched: 4. The CDR3 is 17 amino acids. The CDR3, as DNA: TGTGCCAGCAGTGCCTCGGGACTAGCGGGAGGGACCGGGGAGCTGTTTTTT. Its protein is CASSASGLAGGTGELFF.

The CDR3 protein is CASRSKGGNSPLHF. The CDR3 bases are TGTGCCAGCAGGTCAAAAGGGGGGAATTCACCCCTCCACTTT. The genes are TRBV5-4 and TRBJ1-6; D is possibly TRBD1 (6 bases). V was pared by 5 bases and J by 7 bases, with 13 bases between. The length of the CDR3 is 14 residues. The germline V gene encodes CDR1 SGHNT and CDR2 YYREEE (reference sequence).

J is TRBJ1-5 and V is TRBV19, with D maybe TRBD1 (5 bases). The length of the CDR3 is 15 residues. CDR1 LNHDA and CDR2 SQIVND come from the germline V gene (reference sequence). Trimming left V 5 bases short and J 3 bases short, with 14 bases between. CDR3: CASSPGGGNNQPQHF. The CDR3 coding sequence is TGTGCCAGTAGTCCGGGGGGGGGAAACAATCAGCCCCAGCATTTT.

V gene TRBV28 combines with J gene TRBJ1-1, with no clear D. The germline CDR1 and CDR2 sequences are MDHEN and SYDVKM. Trimming cost V 7 bases and J 2 bases, with 8 bases left between them. The CDR3 totals 12 residues. The CDR3, as DNA: TGTGCCAGCACCGATTCAAACACTGAAGCTTTCTTT. It specifies CASTDSNTEAFF.